The 32 T cell receptor beta chains reported below all come from one sample, sequenced in a study of T-cell reconstitution after alpha-beta-depleted transplantation in children. Unique molecular identifiers were incorporated during preparation of the TCRbeta library. From the PCR reads, TCRdb called clonotypes with MiXCR, one entry per CDR3 protein. The table shows about 490,000 distinct CDR3 sequences, with 8% to 11% occurring only once. The input for sequencing was PBMCs, taken before TCRalphabeta/CD19-depleted stem cell transplant. Receptors were obtained from a child between 2 and 9 years old with inherited bone marrow failure, due to receive a stem cell transplant.

This clonotype appeared many times. The chain recombines TRBV20-1 with TRBJ2-7, with D maybe TRBD1 (6 bases). Trimming cost V 4 bases and J 3 bases, with 16 bases left between them. Germline V CDR1 and CDR2: DFQATT, SNEGSKA (reference sequence). The CDR3 runs to 14 residues. CDR3 sequence: CSAKPDRTYYEQYF. DNA for the CDR3: TGCAGTGCTAAACCGGACAGAACATACTACGAGCAGTACTTC.

This clonotype was counted ten times or more. The genes are TRBV9 and TRBJ2-2, with 7 positions matching TRBD1. This CDR3 has 13 amino acids. The ends lost 2 bases at V and 7 bases at J; junction bases unmatched: 2. The germline V gene has CDR1 SGDLS and CDR2 YYNGEE. Written as DNA, the CDR3 is TGTGCCAGCAGCGTGGACAGGTTCGGGGAGCTGTTTTTT. This sequence encodes CASSVDRFGELFF.

This clonotype was seen repeatedly, ten times or more. The chain uses TRBV4-3 and TRBJ2-3; D not resolved. Germline CDR1 is LGHNA and CDR2 is YSLEER. V was clipped by 1 base and J by 11 bases, with 16 bases between them. This CDR3 spans 14 amino acids. In DNA form, the CDR3 reads TGCGCCAGCAGCCAAGGGGCCCTATCAATACAGCAGTATTTT. Translated, it gives CASSQGALSIQQYF.

This clonotype was observed at least ten times. The rearrangement uses TRBV6-1 and TRBJ2-7; D remains ambiguous. Germline assignment: CDR1 MNHNS and CDR2 SASEGT. This CDR3 has 11 amino acids. Trimming pared 6 bases from V and 3 bases from J, leaving 6 bases between. The CDR3 reads CASRDNYEQYF. The CDR3 DNA sequence: TGTGCCAGCAGGGATAACTACGAGCAGTACTTC.

This chain connects TRBV28 to TRBJ2-5, with no clear D. The CDR3 sequence is 12 residues long. Germline V CDR1 and CDR2: MDHEN, SYDVKM. CDR3 in DNA: TGTGGGAGTCTCGGACCCCAAGAGACCCAGTACTTC. Translating gives CGSLGPQETQYF.

The chain joins TRBV7-2 to TRBJ2-5; tentative D call: TRBD1 (7 bases). Germline CDR1 is SGHTA and CDR2 is FQGNSA. V dropped 5 bases and J dropped 1 base, with 11 bases sitting between them. The CDR3 contains 14 residues. In nucleotides, the CDR3 is TGTGCCAGCAGCAGGGGGGACAGCCAAGAGACCCAGTACTTC. Translating gives CASSRGDSQETQYF.

The chain recombines TRBV12-3 or TRBV12-4 with TRBJ1-2, with D perhaps matching TRBD1 (5 bases). CDR3 size: 15 residues. V lost 4 bases and J lost 2, with 14 bases in between. CDR3 amino acids: CASSSRGDRNYGYTF. CDR3 sequence (DNA): TGTGCCAGCAGTTCACGTGGGGACCGAAACTATGGCTACACCTTC.

At least ten counts were recorded for this clonotype. The J gene is TRBJ2-3, the V gene TRBV14; D may be TRBD2 (6 bases). Trimming stripped 1 base from V and 4 bases from J, with 21 bases between. Germline CDR1 reads SGHDN; CDR2 reads FVKESK. CDR3 size: 18 residues. This chain's CDR3 is CASSQVRRLRAGPDTQYF. CDR3 coding DNA: TGTGCCAGCAGCCAAGTGAGGAGACTACGAGCGGGTCCAGATACGCAGTATTTT. Using reference TRBV14 and TRBJ2-3 for the parts outside the CDR3, the full variable domain is EAGVTQFPSHSVIEKGQTVTLRCDPISGHDNLYWYRRVMGKEIKFLLHFVKESKQDESGMPNNRFLAERTGGTYSTLKVQPAELEDSGVYFCASSQVRRLRAGPDTQYFGPGTRLTVL.

Ten or more counts support this clonotype. The J gene is TRBJ2-1, the V gene TRBV18; D may be TRBD1 (5 bases). Trimming cost V 3 bases and J 6 bases, with 15 bases left between them. CDR1 is KGHSH and CDR2 is LQKENI in the germline V gene. The CDR3 extends over 15 amino acids. CDR3 DNA: TGTGCCAGCTCACCGAATACCAGGGTCGGCAATGAGCAGTTCTTC. This sequence encodes CASSPNTRVGNEQFF.

This rearrangement joins TRBV6-1 to TRBJ2-3; TRBD1 might be the D (8 bases). The CDR3 is made up of 16 amino acids. V was trimmed by 4 bases and J by 3 bases, leaving 17 bases between them. Germline V CDR1 and CDR2: MNHNS, SASEGT. The CDR3 protein is CASSGPTGGGTDTQYF. Here the CDR3 DNA reads TGTGCCAGCAGTGGCCCAACAGGGGGGGGGACAGATACGCAGTATTTT.

The sample holds many counts of this clonotype. The chain recombines TRBV7-9 with TRBJ2-7; weak D call: TRBD1 (6 bases). The CDR3 spans 16 residues. The V end was cut by 4 bases, the J end by 4 bases, with 20 bases between. Germline assignment: CDR1 SEHNR and CDR2 FQNEAQ (reference sequence). The CDR3 is CASSSTLTGLVYEQYF. CDR3 bases: TGTGCCAGCAGCTCAACCCTGACAGGTTTGGTATACGAGCAGTACTTC.

This clonotype was detected only once. This may arise from a read error, as a much more abundant clone is one base away. The chain has TRBV29-1 and TRBJ2-3; 10 bases fit TRBD1. CDR1 and CDR2 from the germline V gene are SQVTM and ANQGSEA. The CDR3 is 15 amino acids. In nucleotides, the CDR3 is TGCAGCGCTGAAGTGGGGACAGGGGACACAGATACGCAGTATTTT. This encodes CSAEVGTGDTDTQYF.

This clonotype was detected many times. This chain connects TRBV6-5 to TRBJ2-1; D remains ambiguous. This CDR3 contains 13 residues. Germline CDR1 and CDR2: MNHEY and SVGAGI. V was pared by 3 bases and J by 5 bases, with 8 bases between. This chain's CDR3 is CASSYSRNNEQFF. In DNA, the CDR3 is TGTGCCAGCAGTTATTCTAGAAACAATGAGCAGTTCTTC.

In this sample, this clonotype turned up a few times. V and J are TRBV7-9 and TRBJ2-7; 10 bases line up with TRBD2. The V gene's germline CDR1 is SEHNR and CDR2 FQNEAQ (reference sequence). The CDR3 is 17 amino acids. Trimming took 5 bases from V and 0 from J; bases not matched to a gene: 10. For the CDR3, the DNA is TGTGCCAGCAGCCGCGGGACTAGCGCATTAGACTCCTACGAGCAGTACTTC. It encodes CASSRGTSALDSYEQYF.

Ten or more counts support this clonotype. This chain uses TRBV7-9 with TRBJ2-1, with 8 bases aligning to TRBD2. CDR1 and CDR2 from the germline V gene are SEHNR and FQNEAQ (reference sequence). Trimming took 1 base from V and 7 from J; bases not matched to a gene: 3. The CDR3 contains 14 residues. The CDR3 is CASSLVLAANEQFF. The CDR3 DNA is TGTGCCAGCAGCTTAGTACTAGCGGCGAATGAGCAGTTCTTC.

V and J are TRBV4-3 and TRBJ1-1; possibly TRBD1 for D (5 bases). The CDR3 is 15 residues long. V was pared by 2 bases and J by 1 base, with 11 bases between. Germline CDR1 LGHNA, CDR2 YSLEER. Here the CDR3 reads CASSQWLTENTEAFF. CDR3 sequence (DNA): TGCGCCAGCAGCCAATGGCTGACAGAGAACACTGAAGCTTTCTTT.

The genes are TRBV19 and TRBJ1-5; tentatively, D is TRBD1 (6 bases). Germline CDR1 LNHDA, CDR2 SQIVND (reference sequence). This CDR3 has 15 amino acids. V was trimmed by 7 bases and J by 0 bases, leaving 13 bases between them. The CDR3 sequence: CASTMDSYSNQPQHF. The CDR3 DNA sequence: TGTGCCAGTACAATGGACAGCTATAGCAATCAGCCCCAGCATTTT.

This clonotype occurred a few times. This sequence joins TRBV12-3 or TRBV12-4 and TRBJ2-3, with 14 positions matching TRBD2. Trimming at V came to 6 bases and at J to 6 bases, leaving 8 bases not matched to a gene. This CDR3 has 16 amino acids. The CDR3 DNA sequence: TGTGCCAGCAGCTCGGGACTAGCGGGAGCTGGGGATACGCAGTATTTT. Encoded protein: CASSSGLAGAGDTQYF.

The chain recombines TRBV20-1 with TRBJ1-3; perhaps TRBD1 as D (6 bases). Looked up from germline, CDR1 is DFQATT and CDR2 is SNEGSKA (reference sequence). Trimming took off 1 base at V and 0 bases at J, with 25 bases between the two ends. The CDR3 is 20 amino acids. The DNA of the CDR3 is TGCAGTGCTAGAGCGTCTCCCCTGAGGGACAAGGGTGACTCTGGAAACACCATATATTTT. This sequence encodes CSARASPLRDKGDSGNTIYF.

This clonotype was seen a handful of times. The CDR3 spells CASSLGQGAFGELFF. Here the CDR3 DNA reads TGTGCCAGCAGCCTGGGACAGGGGGCTTTCGGGGAGCTGTTTTTT. This chain joins TRBV27 and TRBJ2-2; 12 bases agree with TRBD1. Looked up from germline, CDR1 is MNHEY and CDR2 is SMNVEV (reference sequence). This CDR3 has 15 amino acids. Trimming at V came to 6 bases and at J to 7 bases, leaving 6 bases not matched to a gene.

V gene TRBV27 combines with J gene TRBJ2-2; D not certain. Trimming removed 4 bases at V and 6 bases at J, with 9 bases between. Germline CDR1 reads MNHEY; CDR2 reads SMNVEV (reference sequence). The CDR3 has 13 residues. Here the CDR3 reads CASSSRHPGELFF. In DNA form, the CDR3 reads TGTGCCAGCAGTTCCCGCCACCCCGGGGAGCTGTTTTTT.

This clonotype appeared a few times. The chain joins TRBV30 to TRBJ1-6; D gene uncertain. The V end lost 0 bases, the J end lost 9 bases, and 9 bases lay between the germline ends. The CDR3 runs 13 residues. Germline loops: CDR1 GTSNPN, CDR2 SVGIG (reference sequence). This CDR3 reads CAWSVGSRSPLHF. The CDR3 coding sequence is TGTGCCTGGAGTGTCGGCAGCCGTTCACCCCTCCACTTT.

This clonotype has at least ten counts. The chain uses TRBV20-1 and TRBJ2-2, with a weak D call TRBD2 (5 bases). The CDR3 spans 13 residues. Trimming removed 5 bases at V and 5 bases at J, with 12 bases between. Germline CDR1 and CDR2: DFQATT and SNEGSKA (reference sequence). The CDR3 loop is CSALKSGTGELFF. In DNA, the CDR3 is TGCAGTGCTCTCAAGTCGGGGACCGGGGAGCTGTTTTTT.

This clonotype came up many times. V is TRBV9 and J is TRBJ2-1, with 9 bases fitting TRBD2. Trimming cost V 3 bases and J 6 bases; bases outside gene matches: 7. The CDR3 is 15 residues long. CDR1 is SGDLS and CDR2 is YYNGEE in the germline V gene. Written as DNA, the CDR3 is TGTGCCAGCAGCGGGAGCGGGAGGACCTTCAATGAGCAGTTCTTC. It yields the protein CASSGSGRTFNEQFF.

This clonotype has a count of ten or more. This sequence joins TRBV6-5 and TRBJ1-5; 8 positions match TRBD1. This CDR3 has 14 amino acids. Germline V lookup: CDR1 MNHEY, CDR2 SVGAGI. Losses at the gene ends were 2 bases for V and 7 bases for J; bases not matched to a gene: 4. As DNA, the CDR3 is TGTGCCAGCAGTTACAGGACAGGGAGACAGCCCCAGCATTTT. This gives the protein CASSYRTGRQPQHF.

This clonotype occurred many times. V usage is TRBV6-5 and J usage is TRBJ2-2; TRBD2 aligns across 9 bases. The CDR3 extends over 14 amino acids. V lost 4 bases to trimming and J lost 6 bases; unmatched junction nucleotides: 3. Germline V lookup: CDR1 MNHEY, CDR2 SVGAGI. CDR3 residues: CASSFASGAGELFF. CDR3 sequence (DNA): TGTGCCAGCAGTTTCGCTAGCGGGGCCGGGGAGCTGTTTTTT.

This clonotype came up a few times. The chain employs TRBV25-1 and TRBJ2-1, with 11 bases aligning to TRBD2. The ends lost 1 base at V and 8 bases at J; junction bases unmatched: 13. The germline gives CDR1 MGHDK, CDR2 SYGVNS. The CDR3 is 18 amino acids. The CDR3 DNA reads as TGTGCCAGCAGTGAATCCATCGCCGGGTTAGCGGGAGGGCATGAGCAGTTCTTC. Translation gives CASSESIAGLAGGHEQFF.

V and J are TRBV4-3 and TRBJ2-7, with 7 bases matching TRBD1. Germline V gene lookup returns CDR1 LGHNA and CDR2 YSLEER. This CDR3 contains 14 residues. With 7 bases clipped from V and 4 bases from J, the junction kept 10 bases outside the gene matches. Here the CDR3 reads CASTFAGQAYEQYF. DNA of the CDR3: TGCGCCAGCACGTTTGCAGGACAGGCTTACGAGCAGTACTTC.

As to this clonotype: This may be a read error: a much more frequent sequence differs by one nucleotide. The chain recombines TRBV6-4 with TRBJ2-3; TRBD1 matches 9 bases. The CDR3 consists of 15 residues. CDR1 is MRHNA and CDR2 is SNTAGT in the germline V gene. The V segment lost 3 bases and the J segment 2 bases; nucleotides outside the gene matches: 3. The CDR3 DNA is TGTGCCAGCAGTGAGGGGACAGGGCCCACAGATACGCAGTATTTT. This codes for CASSEGTGPTDTQYF.

This clonotype was seen repeatedly, ten times or more. V usage is TRBV28 and J usage is TRBJ1-1; D uncertain. V was clipped by 6 bases and J by 3 bases, with 5 bases between them. This CDR3 has 11 residues. The germline V gene has CDR1 MDHEN and CDR2 SYDVKM. The CDR3 protein is CASRADTEAFF. The CDR3 DNA follows: TGTGCCAGCAGGGCAGACACTGAAGCTTTCTTT.

The table lists this clonotype with many counts. This chain connects TRBV28 to TRBJ2-7, with D perhaps matching TRBD2 (6 bases). Germline lookup yields CDR1 MDHEN and CDR2 SYDVKM. V was shortened by 4 bases and J by 9 bases, with 13 bases between the two germline ends. This CDR3 has 12 residues. The CDR3 coding sequence is TGTGCCAGCAGTTGGATGGGGGGAGGGCAGTACTTC. It specifies CASSWMGGGQYF.

This clonotype has just a few counts. The rearrangement links TRBV7-9 to TRBJ2-2, with D possibly being TRBD1 (5 bases). The V end lost 3 bases, the J end lost 6 bases, and 8 bases lay between the germline ends. This CDR3 has 13 residues. Germline loops: CDR1 SEHNR, CDR2 FQNEAQ (reference sequence). Here the CDR3 reads CASSFQGSGELFF. In DNA form, the CDR3 reads TGTGCCAGCAGCTTTCAGGGATCCGGGGAGCTGTTTTTT.